Here is one T cell receptor (beta chain) with its context. This sample was included in a study of blood T cells in healthy people across ages. Germline CDR1 and CDR2: KGHSH and LQKENI. The ends lost 3 bases at V and 11 bases at J; junction bases unmatched: 16. The CDR3 consists of 16 residues. Primed by a sample-barcoded 5' primer and a J-beta primer mix, a second PCR proceeded for 7 to 11 cycles. Researchers report that a template-switch adaptor with 12 random nucleotides tagged each cDNA molecule. TCRdb called the 5' RACE reads again in MiXCR, with one record for every CDR3 protein. The repertoire holds 700,000 to 800,000 distinct CDR3 sequences, with around 46% as singletons.

The chain employs TRBV18 and TRBJ2-5, with 9 bases matching TRBD1. Sequencing used blood. The TCR was taken from a woman aged 60-70 years in good health. For the CDR3, the DNA is TGTGCCAGCTCACCTTTGGGACAGGGAAGTTCCTATGAGCAGTACTTC. It translates to CASSPLGQGSSYEQYF.